This T cell receptor beta chain was identified during a study of blood T cell repertoires in COVID-19. Study as a whole: Whether acute or convalescent, the COVID-19 samples came from the United States, Italy and Spain.

In the authors' methods: Amplification with reference gene primers provided the estimates of nucleated cell counts. Libraries were prepared by immunoSEQ multiplex PCR; TCRdb keeps only in-frame clonotypes and omits some of them. The V and J calls and clone size were taken over from that table, and D and trimming were inferred from the DNA. In the table there are some 270,000 clones, 84% of which are singletons. V gave up 3 bases and J gave up 2 bases; unmatched junction bases: 7. The germline gives CDR1 SQVTM, CDR2 ANQGSEA. The CDR3 loop spans 15 amino acids. The sequence derives from a woman in her forties who had recovered from COVID-19. The sample was peripheral blood. The chain couples TRBV29-1 to TRBJ1-2; TRBD1 matches 9 bases. Written as DNA, the CDR3 is TGCAGCGTTGAGAATTGGGGGACAGGGAACTATGGCTACACCTTC. Amino acid sequence: CSVENWGTGNYGYTF.